This passage covers 29 T cell receptor beta chains from one sample sequenced in a study of blood T cell repertoires in COVID-19. Assay used: immunoSEQ multiplex PCR; TCRdb lists only in-frame clones, some missing. The data hold some 52,000 clones, with about 90% observed a single time. The sequencing sample was made of peripheral blood. Receptor source: a human donor with active COVID-19. The donor label of this sample is uncertain.

The V call is TRBV4-3, the J call TRBJ2-7, with D tentatively TRBD1 (5 bases). CDR1 and CDR2 (germline): LGHNA, YSLEER. The CDR3 runs 14 residues. The V end was cut by 3 bases, the J end by 6 bases, with 15 bases between. CDR3 sequence (DNA): TGCGCCAGCAGCCAGGGGCTTGCCATGGTCGAGCAGTACTTC. It translates to CASSQGLAMVEQYF.

The chain joins TRBV7-2 to TRBJ1-2; possibly TRBD1 for D (6 bases). This CDR3 has 15 amino acids. Germline V gene sequence: CDR1 SGHTA, CDR2 FQGNSA. The V end was cut by 1 base, the J end by 4 bases, with 13 bases between. CDR3 sequence reads: CASSLVGQLTYGYTF. CDR3 sequence (DNA): TGTGCCAGCAGCTTAGTGGGACAACTGACCTATGGCTACACCTTC.

The V and J genes are TRBV7-9 and TRBJ1-2; possibly TRBD1 for D (6 bases). Germline CDR1 is SEHNR and CDR2 is FQNEAQ (reference sequence). Trimming left V 5 bases short and J 0 bases short, with 10 bases between. The CDR3 is 14 amino acids. CDR3 residues: CASSPRTANYGYTF. As DNA, the CDR3 is TGTGCCAGCAGCCCCCGGACAGCTAACTATGGCTACACCTTC.

Note on this clone: The same CDR3 is also encoded by other DNA sequences in this sample. The chain has TRBV3-1 (or the pseudogene TRBV3-2) and TRBJ2-7, with D possibly matching TRBD2 (5 bases). Germline CDR1 is LGHDT and CDR2 is YNNKEL (reference sequence). The CDR3 totals 11 residues. V was pared by 1 base and J by 7 bases, with 5 bases between. The CDR3 loop is CASSQGGEQYF. As DNA, the CDR3 is TGTGCCAGCAGCCAAGGAGGGGAGCAGTACTTC.

V usage is TRBV5-1 and J usage is TRBJ2-7; 7 positions agree with TRBD1. Trimming took 1 base from V and 3 from J; bases not matched to a gene: 1. The CDR3 runs to 13 residues. Germline values: CDR1 SGHRS, CDR2 YFSETQ. CDR3: CASSLTGDYEQYF. DNA for the CDR3: TGCGCCAGCAGCTTGACAGGGGACTACGAGCAGTACTTC.

The count of this clone is one. V usage is TRBV10-2 and J usage is TRBJ2-3, with 8 bases fitting TRBD1. V trimming: 6 bases; J trimming: 0 bases; junction bases outside the gene matches: 8. In germline, CDR1 is WSHSY, CDR2 SAAADI. This CDR3 comprises 16 residues. The chain's CDR3 is CASSRGQYFSTDTQYF. CDR3 DNA: TGCGCCAGCAGCAGGGGGCAGTACTTTAGCACAGATACGCAGTATTTT.

The chain combines TRBV4-1 with TRBJ1-1; no reliable D call. Germline CDR1 is MGHRA and CDR2 is YSYEKL. The V end lost 2 bases, the J end lost 6 bases, and 7 bases lay between the germline ends. The CDR3 contains 12 residues. The CDR3 spells CASSQSGAEAFF. CDR3 coding DNA: TGCGCCAGCAGCCAATCCGGGGCTGAAGCTTTCTTT.

This chain uses TRBV5-8 with TRBJ1-2, with no clear D. V lost 5 bases, J lost 4 bases, and 15 bases lay in between. There are 14 residues in the CDR3. Germline lookup yields CDR1 SGHTS and CDR2 YDEGEE. The CDR3: CASSPGERTYGYTF. DNA for the CDR3: TGTGCCAGCAGTCCGGGAGAGCGGACCTATGGCTACACCTTC.

The CDR3 spells CASRAGVGANVLTF. CDR3 nucleotides: TGTGCCAGCAGAGCAGGGGTCGGGGCCAACGTCCTGACTTTC. The chain employs TRBV9 and TRBJ2-6; weak D call: TRBD1 (6 bases). Trimming left V 5 bases short and J 4 bases short, with 10 bases between. The CDR3 is 14 amino acids. Germline assignment: CDR1 SGDLS and CDR2 YYNGEE.

The rearrangement links TRBV6-5 to TRBJ1-2, with unresolved D. Trimming removed 5 bases at V and 4 bases at J, with 17 bases between. Germline V CDR1 and CDR2: MNHEY, SVGAGI. The CDR3 contains 15 residues. The CDR3, as DNA: TGTGCCAGCAGTCCAACGACACCGACGCGCTATGGCTACACCTTC. It specifies CASSPTTPTRYGYTF.

V is TRBV3-1 (or the pseudogene TRBV3-2) and J is TRBJ2-1; 10 nucleotides agree with TRBD2. The CDR3 totals 16 residues. Germline V gene sequence: CDR1 LGHDT, CDR2 YNNKEL (reference sequence). The junction had 5 bases not matched to a gene; V was cut back by 0 bases and J by 6 bases. The CDR3 sequence is CASSQEGLARVNEQFF. The CDR3 DNA reads TGTGCCAGCAGCCAAGAGGGACTAGCGCGCGTCAATGAGCAGTTCTTC.

Comments on this clone: A junction end diverges from the germline sequence, so it may reflect a read error. The chain's CDR3 is CASSISGGGETQYF. The CDR3 DNA reads as TGTGCTAGCAGCATTAGCGGGGGGGGAGAGACCCAGTACTTC. This sequence joins TRBV7-7 and TRBJ2-5; 11 nucleotides align to TRBD2. CDR1 is SSHAT, CDR2 FNYEAQ, per germline (reference sequence). The CDR3 has 14 amino acids.

In its sample, this clone was seen once. The chain has TRBV9 and TRBJ1-1; D is uncertain. Trimming shortened V by 0 bases and J by 0 bases, and 6 bases separated the two germline ends. The CDR3 is made up of 14 amino acids. Germline assignment: CDR1 SGDLS and CDR2 YYNGEE. In DNA form, the CDR3 reads TGTGCCAGCAGCGTAGCAGACATGAACACTGAAGCTTTCTTT. Translated: CASSVADMNTEAFF.

Only a few counts were recorded for this clone. The chain is built from TRBV5-1 and TRBJ2-1; D is possibly TRBD2 (6 bases). Germline V gene lookup returns CDR1 SGHRS and CDR2 YFSETQ. This CDR3 has 15 amino acids. V dropped 0 bases and J dropped 1 base, with 8 bases sitting between them. Written as DNA, the CDR3 is TGCGCCAGCAGCTTGGACGGGGGTTCCTACAATGAGCAGTTCTTC. It translates to CASSLDGGSYNEQFF.

The chain recombines TRBV2 with TRBJ1-2; maybe TRBD1 (5 bases). Trimming took off 4 bases at V and 1 base at J, with 10 bases between the two ends. CDR3 size: 14 residues. Per the germline V gene, CDR1 is SNHLY and CDR2 is FYNNEI. CDR3 sequence reads: CASSGQPNNYGYTF. The CDR3 DNA sequence: TGTGCCAGCAGTGGACAGCCAAATAACTATGGCTACACCTTC.

V gene TRBV7-9 combines with J gene TRBJ2-2; D is unresolved. V lost 5 bases to trimming and J lost 0 bases, with 4 bases between them. CDR3 length equals 13 residues. The germline V gene encodes CDR1 SEHNR and CDR2 FQNEAQ (reference sequence). The chain's CDR3 is CASSQTNTGELFF. CDR3 nucleotide sequence: TGTGCCAGCAGCCAAACGAACACCGGGGAGCTGTTTTTT. Combining the CDR3 with reference TRBV7-9 and TRBJ2-2 gives the whole variable domain DTGVSQNPRHKITKRGQNVTFRCDPISEHNRLYWYRQTLGQGPEFLTYFQNEAQLEKSRLLSDRFSAERPKGSFSTLEIQRTEQGDSAMYLCASSQTNTGELFFGEGSRLTVL.

The J gene is TRBJ2-1, the V gene TRBV7-8, with D tentatively TRBD2 (6 bases). Trimming removed 2 bases at V and 7 bases at J, with 21 bases between. Germline-derived CDR1 and CDR2 are SGHVS and FQNEAQ. The length of the CDR3 is 17 residues. The CDR3 reads CASSLSGGRGLSNEQFF. In DNA form, the CDR3 reads TGTGCCAGCAGCTTATCCGGCGGGCGGGGCCTTTCGAATGAGCAGTTCTTC.

The V and J genes are TRBV29-1 and TRBJ1-1; weak D call: TRBD1 (6 bases). CDR1 and CDR2 (germline): SQVTM, ANQGSEA. Between the trimmed V and J ends, which lost 3 bases and 4 bases, there was a span of 18 bases. There are 15 residues in the CDR3. CDR3 in amino acids: CSVDGGRVVGTEAFF. CDR3 DNA sequence: TGCAGCGTTGACGGGGGGCGCGTAGTGGGCACTGAAGCTTTCTTT.

The chain carries TRBV10-3 and TRBJ2-7; no firm D call. This CDR3 contains 12 residues. Germline V gives CDR1 ENHRY, CDR2 SYGVKD. Trimming shortened V by 4 bases and J by 2 bases, and 6 bases separated the two germline ends. CDR3 bases: TGTGCCATCAGTGGTCAGGCCTACGAGCAGTACTTC. Protein product: CAISGQAYEQYF.

This chain connects TRBV7-9 to TRBJ2-1; D is ambiguous. With 2 bases removed from V and 5 bases from J, the gap between germline ends came to 7 bases. The CDR3 runs 13 residues. Germline loops: CDR1 SEHNR, CDR2 FQNEAQ (reference sequence). In DNA form, the CDR3 reads TGTGCCAGCAGCTTATTTCGAGACAATGAGCAGTTCTTC. It translates to CASSLFRDNEQFF. The full variable domain, in which reference TRBV7-9 and TRBJ2-1 provide the parts outside the CDR3, is DTGVSQNPRHKITKRGQNVTFRCDPISEHNRLYWYRQTLGQGPEFLTYFQNEAQLEKSRLLSDRFSAERPKGSFSTLEIQRTEQGDSAMYLCASSLFRDNEQFFGPGTRLTVL.

The chain combines TRBV19 with TRBJ1-1; 7 bases are a match to TRBD1. This CDR3 spans 14 amino acids. After removal of 5 bases from V and 0 bases from J, the junction contained 3 bases not matched to a gene. Germline CDR1 reads LNHDA; CDR2 reads SQIVND (reference sequence). CDR3 amino acids: CASSQGDVNTEAFF. CDR3 sequence (DNA): TGTGCCAGTAGTCAGGGGGATGTGAACACTGAAGCTTTCTTT. The full variable domain, in which reference TRBV19 and TRBJ1-1 provide the parts outside the CDR3, is DGGITQSPKYLFRKEGQNVTLSCEQNLNHDAMYWYRQDPGQGLRLIYYSQIVNDFQKGDIAEGYSVSREKKESFPLTVTSAQKNPTAFYLCASSQGDVNTEAFFGQGTRLTVV.

This chain joins TRBV2 and TRBJ1-6; D is undetermined. CDR1 and CDR2 (germline): SNHLY, FYNNEI. The length of the CDR3 is 12 residues. Between the trimmed V and J ends, which lost 7 bases and 8 bases, there was a span of 9 bases. The CDR3 is CASNRQDSPLHF. The CDR3 DNA is TGTGCCAGCAACCGACAAGATTCACCCCTCCACTTT.

V is TRBV7-2 and J is TRBJ2-1; 8 bases line up with TRBD2. The ends lost 6 bases at V and 12 bases at J; junction bases unmatched: 19. The CDR3 spans 16 residues. Germline V gene data show CDR1 as SGHTA and CDR2 as FQGNSA. The CDR3 DNA reads as TGTGCCAGCAGTCTTGGTCTGAGCGGGGGCCAGGTAGGGCAGTTCTTC. This gives the protein CASSLGLSGGQVGQFF.

This chain connects TRBV6-2 or TRBV6-3 to TRBJ2-7, with D perhaps matching TRBD2 (6 bases). Germline lookup yields CDR1 MNHEY and CDR2 SVGEGT. Trimming removed 6 bases at V and 1 base at J, with 13 bases between. The CDR3 has 14 residues. The chain's CDR3 is CASSRRGLSYEQYF. For the CDR3, the DNA is TGTGCCAGCAGCCGACGGGGGTTATCCTACGAGCAGTACTTC.

The genes are TRBV15 and TRBJ1-2; a possible D gene is TRBD1 (5 bases). The V gene lost 0 bases and the J gene lost 7 bases, with 15 bases spanning the gap. The CDR3 extends over 15 amino acids. Germline values: CDR1 LNHNV, CDR2 YYDKDF (reference sequence). The CDR3, as DNA: TGTGCCACCAGCAGAGATTGGGGGGAAGGGAGTGGCTACACCTTC. Translating it yields CATSRDWGEGSGYTF.

This clone appeared once. The chain carries TRBV5-1 and TRBJ2-5; 7 bases map to TRBD1. The V gene end was trimmed by 0 bases and the J gene end by 3 bases; junction bases not matched to a gene: 14. The CDR3 consists of 18 residues. Germline CDR1 and CDR2: SGHRS and YFSETQ. The DNA of the CDR3 is TGCGCCAGCAGCTTGGGTCCCTATACAACCGGGACAGAAGAGACCCAGTACTTC. Residues: CASSLGPYTTGTEETQYF.

The V call is TRBV11-2, the J call TRBJ1-2, with 7 bases aligning to TRBD1. J gave up 3 bases and V 7 bases, and 8 bases lay outside the gene matches. The CDR3 sequence is 14 residues long. Germline V lookup: CDR1 SGHAT, CDR2 FQNNGV. CDR3 sequence (DNA): TGTGCCAGCACGGGCGGACAGGAAGACTATGGCTACACCTTC. This sequence encodes CASTGGQEDYGYTF.

This clone was observed a single time. The J gene is TRBJ1-3, the V gene TRBV4-2, with D unresolved. V dropped 2 bases and J dropped 4 bases, with 12 bases sitting between them. Germline CDR1 LGHNA, CDR2 YNFKEQ. This CDR3 has 15 amino acids. DNA of the CDR3: TGTGCCAGCAGCCAACTAGATGGTGAGGGAAACACCATATATTTT. Amino acids: CASSQLDGEGNTIYF.

This chain connects TRBV7-4 to TRBJ2-7; 7 bases are shared with TRBD1. Looked up from germline, CDR1 is SGHVT and CDR2 is SQSDAQ. The CDR3 covers 15 residues. V lost 5 bases and J lost 0; bases outside the gene matches: 7. Here the CDR3 reads CASSPRQGPSYEQYF. The DNA for the CDR3 is TGTGCCAGCAGCCCCCGACAGGGTCCCTCCTACGAGCAGTACTTC.